This T cell receptor beta chain was captured by sequencing in a study of regulatory T cells in long-lasting Graves disease. Construction of TCR beta libraries relied on iRepertoire HTBI primers and on Arm-PCR targeting CDR3 regions. TCRdb passed the multiplex PCR reads through MiXCR, listing each CDR3 protein once. The sample holds about 460,000 distinct CDR3 sequences, 12% to 15% seen once. Described time point: newly diagnosed GD, antithyroid drugs for less than 3 months. Isolated PBMC RNA provided the starting material for the TCR library. Only one count was recorded for this clonotype. The junction shows a germline mismatch at one end, possibly a read error. CDR3 size: 12 residues. CDR1 and CDR2 from the germline V gene are SGHRS and YFSETQ. These data also featured in a second study, about T cells in Graves' hyperthyroidism and ophthalmopathy. That paper adds: HTBI primers were employed in a first-round RT-PCR of the TCR CDR3.

The material was peripheral blood mononuclear cells (PBMCs), obtained at new diagnosis, from a patient treated with antithyroid drugs. The genes are TRBV5-1 and TRBJ1-2, with 7 bases aligning to TRBD1. This clonotype was sampled from a woman aged 50 to 60 with Graves disease. The CDR3 coding sequence is TGCGCCAGCAGCATACAGGGGTTTGGCTTCACCTTC. The encoded protein is CASSIQGFGFTF.